Presented here are 25 T cell receptor beta chains from one specimen sequenced in a study of Tregs in tolerant kidney transplant recipients. The protocol was immunoSEQ multiplex PCR, while the TCRdb copy is restricted to in-frame clones and leaves out a portion. Found here are tens of thousands of clones, more than 90% of them singletons; the top ten hold around 4.5%. Sequenced input: CD8+ T cells from blood. These receptors were taken from a human donor in good health.

For this clone: The junction shows a germline mismatch at one end, possibly a read error. This chain uses TRBV23-1 with TRBJ1-5; 7 bases are shared with TRBD1. TRBV23-1 is designated an ORF whose function remains uncertain. The CDR3 runs to 15 residues. The CDR3 DNA sequence: TGCGCCAGCAGCCAATATCAGGGGGACAATCAGCCCCAGCATTTT. Its protein product is CASSQYQGDNQPQHF.

This clone was picked up one time. The V call is TRBV29-1, the J call TRBJ2-2; 7 positions agree with TRBD1. CDR3 size: 15 residues. After removal of 1 base from V and 0 bases from J, the junction contained 2 bases not matched to a gene. The germline CDR1 and CDR2 sequences are SQVTM and ANQGSEA. In DNA, the CDR3 is TGCAGCGTTGAAGGGGACAGATCGAACACCGGGGAGCTGTTTTTT. Its translation is CSVEGDRSNTGELFF.

This rearrangement joins TRBV5-1 to TRBJ2-1; D is unclear. This CDR3 spans 14 amino acids. V was cut by 1 base and J by 2 bases, with 7 bases left in between. Per germline, CDR1 SGHRS and CDR2 YFSETQ. The CDR3 region is CASSLRAAYNEQFF. In DNA form, the CDR3 reads TGCGCCAGCAGCTTGCGCGCAGCCTACAATGAGCAGTTCTTC.

The chain couples TRBV9 to TRBJ2-7; 7 nucleotides agree with TRBD1. The ends lost 0 bases at V and 4 bases at J; junction bases unmatched: 7. CDR3 length: 15 amino acids. Per germline, CDR1 SGDLS and CDR2 YYNGEE. In DNA form, the CDR3 reads TGTGCCAGCAGCGTAGGCCAGGGGGATGGGTACGAGCAGTACTTC. Protein product: CASSVGQGDGYEQYF. Filled out from reference TRBV9 and TRBJ2-7, the complete variable domain reads DSGVTQTPKHLITATGQRVTLRCSPRSGDLSVYWYQQSLDQGLQFLIQYYNGEERAKGNILERFSAQQFPDLHSELNLSSLELGDSALYFCASSVGQGDGYEQYFGPGTRLTVT.

J is TRBJ2-4 and V is TRBV5-6; 14 nucleotides align to TRBD2. V dropped 0 bases and J dropped 1; count of bases not matched to a gene: 3. This CDR3 spans 18 amino acids. CDR1 SGHDT and CDR2 YYEEEE come from the germline V gene. The DNA for the CDR3 is TGTGCCAGCAGCTTGGGACTAGCGGGAGGGCCGGCCAAAAACATTCAGTACTTC. Protein sequence: CASSLGLAGGPAKNIQYF. Complete variable domain (other parts from reference TRBV5-6 and TRBJ2-4): DAGVTQSPTHLIKTRGQQVTLRCSPKSGHDTVSWYQQALGQGPQFIFQYYEEEERQRGNFPDRFSGHQFPNYSSELNVNALLLGDSALYLCASSLGLAGGPAKNIQYFGAGTRLSVL.

The chain joins TRBV5-1 to TRBJ1-2, with unresolved D. Trimming pared 10 bases from V and 4 bases from J, leaving 14 bases between. This CDR3 has 12 residues. Germline CDR1 SGHRS, CDR2 YFSETQ. CDR3 sequence (DNA): TGCGCCTCCGGGGATCGGGCCTATGGCTACACCTTC. It translates to CASGDRAYGYTF.

The genes are TRBV9 and TRBJ1-3; 7 nucleotides align to TRBD1. Germline lookup yields CDR1 SGDLS and CDR2 YYNGEE. This CDR3 contains 19 residues. Losses at the gene ends were 4 bases for V and 1 base for J; bases not matched to a gene: 17. The CDR3 DNA follows: TGTGCCAGCAGCTCCCGGGACAGAGCCCCGTGGGGGTCTGGAAACACCATATATTTT. This translates into CASSSRDRAPWGSGNTIYF.

V and J are TRBV4-1 and TRBJ2-3, with no clear D. This CDR3 spans 18 amino acids. Trimming pared 2 bases from V and 4 bases from J, leaving 22 bases between. CDR1 and CDR2 (germline): MGHRA, YSYEKL. The CDR3 region has the DNA TGCGCCAGCAGCCAAACGCCGCCAGCCACCAGACTGGCAGATACGCAGTATTTT. Its protein product is CASSQTPPATRLADTQYF.

This clone was found once. The chain combines TRBV5-1 with TRBJ2-1, with TRBD2 identical over 9 bases. There are 19 residues in the CDR3. The germline CDR1 and CDR2 sequences are SGHRS and YFSETQ. The V and J ends lost 1 base and 7 bases, in that order; junction bases with no gene match: 18. CDR3 sequence (DNA): TGCGCCAGCAGCTTGCAAGCGGCGGCGGGAGGGCGAGTAAAGAATGAGCAGTTCTTC. Amino acid sequence: CASSLQAAAGGRVKNEQFF.

The chain carries TRBV13 and TRBJ2-7; D might be TRBD1 (6 bases). V lost 5 bases and J lost 2, with 13 bases in between. Germline assignment: CDR1 PRHDT and CDR2 FYEKMQ (reference sequence). This CDR3 spans 14 amino acids. The CDR3 loop reads CASSPGEGAYEQYF. The CDR3 region has the DNA TGTGCCAGCAGCCCTGGAGAGGGGGCCTACGAGCAGTACTTC.

V gene TRBV10-1 combines with J gene TRBJ1-2; TRBD1 matches 10 bases. The CDR3 consists of 16 residues. V lost 8 bases, J lost 7 bases, and 16 bases stayed unmatched. Germline lookup yields CDR1 WNHNN and CDR2 SYGVQD (reference sequence). CDR3: CASPWTPGQGRGGYTF. The CDR3 DNA reads TGCGCCAGCCCGTGGACACCGGGACAGGGGAGAGGTGGCTACACCTTC.

Only a few counts were recorded for this clone. The CDR3 reads CASSGTSGSSYEQYF. In nucleotides, the CDR3 is TGTGCCAGCAGTGGGACTAGCGGGAGCTCCTACGAGCAGTACTTC. The chain links TRBV6-1 to TRBJ2-7; 13 positions match TRBD2. In germline, CDR1 is MNHNS, CDR2 SASEGT. The CDR3 is 15 amino acids. V lost 4 bases to trimming and J lost 0 bases; unmatched junction nucleotides: 0.

CDR3 loop: CASSLLGVGTEAFF. For the CDR3, the DNA is TGTGCCAGCAGCTTGTTGGGTGTGGGCACTGAAGCTTTCTTT. This rearrangement joins TRBV5-4 to TRBJ1-1, with no clear D. Germline V gene lookup returns CDR1 SGHNT and CDR2 YYREEE (reference sequence). The CDR3 is made up of 14 amino acids. The V gene lost 1 base and the J gene lost 4 bases, with 11 bases spanning the gap. The full variable domain, with the rest looked up from reference TRBV5-4 and TRBJ1-1, is ETGVTQSPTHLIKTRGQQVTLRCSSQSGHNTVSWYQQALGQGPQFIFQYYREEENGRGNFPPRFSGLQFPNYSSELNVNALELDDSALYLCASSLLGVGTEAFFGQGTRLTVV.

This clone was counted ten times or more. The chain joins TRBV7-9 to TRBJ1-6, with 8 bases fitting TRBD1. The CDR3 spans 18 residues. Germline V gives CDR1 SEHNR, CDR2 FQNEAQ (reference sequence). V trimming: 5 bases; J trimming: 0 bases; junction bases outside the gene matches: 9. The CDR3 DNA is TGTGCCAGCAGCGTAGGGACAGGCGAGAGCTCCTATAATTCACCCCTCCACTTT. Translation gives CASSVGTGESSYNSPLHF.

The chain joins TRBV7-9 to TRBJ2-1; D perhaps matches TRBD2 (6 bases). V was clipped by 6 bases and J by 5 bases, with 11 bases between them. CDR3 length: 13 residues. CDR1 SEHNR and CDR2 FQNEAQ come from the germline V gene (reference sequence). This CDR3 is CASRRGLNNEQFF. The CDR3 nucleotides are TGTGCCAGCAGGAGGGGACTCAACAATGAGCAGTTCTTC.

The gene calls are TRBV30 and TRBJ1-4; D unresolved. This CDR3 contains 14 residues. The germline V gene encodes CDR1 GTSNPN and CDR2 SVGIG (reference sequence). V lost 0 bases and J lost 3, with 8 bases in between. CDR3 nucleotides: TGTGCCTGGAGTGTGGGAGTACCTAATGAAAAACTGTTTTTT. It encodes CAWSVGVPNEKLFF.

This chain uses TRBV19 with TRBJ2-1; TRBD2 aligns across 10 bases. There are 15 residues in the CDR3. In germline, CDR1 is LNHDA, CDR2 SQIVND (reference sequence). Trimming removed 1 base from V and 9 bases from J; junction bases left unmatched: 6. The CDR3 protein is CASSIGRAGGVEQFF. The CDR3 DNA reads as TGTGCCAGTAGTATAGGGAGAGCGGGAGGGGTTGAGCAGTTCTTC.

The chain recombines TRBV2 with TRBJ2-2; 8 nucleotides align to TRBD1. CDR1 and CDR2 (germline): SNHLY, FYNNEI. V lost 4 bases to trimming and J lost 6 bases; unmatched junction nucleotides: 4. This CDR3 has 14 amino acids. CDR3 sequence: CASSGAGGSGELFF. The CDR3 region has the DNA TGTGCCAGCAGTGGGGCAGGGGGCTCCGGGGAGCTGTTTTTT.

J is TRBJ2-7 and V is TRBV2; the D is unclear. The CDR3 extends over 13 amino acids. Germline CDR1 and CDR2: SNHLY and FYNNEI. V was clipped by 1 base and J by 3 bases, with 7 bases between them. The CDR3 protein is CASSEEYNYEQYF. As DNA, the CDR3 is TGTGCCAGCAGTGAAGAGTACAACTACGAGCAGTACTTC.

V and J are TRBV20-1 and TRBJ1-1, with D possibly TRBD1 on 6 matching bases. CDR3 size: 11 residues. Trimming left V 3 bases short and J 8 bases short, with 10 bases between. CDR1 is DFQATT and CDR2 is SNEGSKA in the germline V gene (reference sequence). The CDR3 nucleotides are TGCAGTGCTAGGGGGCAGGGGGAAGCTTTCTTT. Protein sequence: CSARGQGEAFF.

The rearrangement links TRBV7-9 to TRBJ2-2; the D gene could be TRBD1 or TRBD2 (6 bases each). Germline-derived CDR1 and CDR2 are SEHNR and FQNEAQ (reference sequence). The CDR3 has 19 residues. V was clipped by 1 base and J by 1 base, with 19 bases between them. The CDR3 DNA sequence: TGTGCCAGCAGCTTAGTGGGGCCTACAGGGCGGGGGAACACCGGGGAGCTGTTTTTT. Translation gives CASSLVGPTGRGNTGELFF.

This sequence joins TRBV7-9 and TRBJ2-3; 8 nucleotides line up with TRBD2. Trimming at V came to 6 bases and at J to 4 bases, leaving 18 bases not matched to a gene. The CDR3 sequence is 18 residues long. CDR1 and CDR2 (germline): SEHNR, FQNEAQ (reference sequence). CDR3 sequence: CASRSKALPSGGADTQYF. For the CDR3, the DNA is TGTGCCAGCAGGTCAAAGGCTCTCCCGAGCGGGGGTGCAGATACGCAGTATTTT.

The chain recombines TRBV9 with TRBJ2-1, with 11 positions matching TRBD2. The J segment lost 0 bases and the V segment lost 2 bases, leaving 13 bases of the junction unmatched. The CDR3 is made up of 20 amino acids. Germline CDR1 SGDLS, CDR2 YYNGEE. The CDR3 coding sequence is TGTGCCAGCAGCGTCAGGTTGACGACTAGCGGGACTCGCTCCTACAATGAGCAGTTCTTC. This gives the protein CASSVRLTTSGTRSYNEQFF.

This sequence joins TRBV4-1 and TRBJ1-5, with D possibly matching TRBD1 (5 bases). From germline, CDR1 is MGHRA and CDR2 YSYEKL. With 4 bases removed from V and 6 bases from J, the gap between germline ends came to 10 bases. The CDR3 has 13 amino acids. In nucleotides, the CDR3 is TGCGCCAGCAGCCCCGGGACGTCTCAGCCCCAGCATTTT. Encoded protein: CASSPGTSQPQHF.

The chain employs TRBV5-1 and TRBJ2-1; D not resolved. The V end was cut by 0 bases, the J end by 4 bases, with 11 bases between. The CDR3 has 15 residues. Per the germline V gene, CDR1 is SGHRS and CDR2 is YFSETQ. The CDR3 DNA reads as TGCGCCAGCAGCTTGGAATCGGTCAGTTACAATGAGCAGTTCTTC. Amino acids: CASSLESVSYNEQFF.